A selection of T cell receptor beta chains follows, all from one sample in a study of T-cell reconstitution after alpha-beta-depleted transplantation in children. One entry per CDR3 protein, called by TCRdb with MiXCR from the PCR reads. Of fewer than 35,000 distinct CDR3 sequences in the sample, under 8% were seen once. The source material was PBMCs, mostly from graft donor cells, sampled 180 days after TCRalphabeta/CD19-depleted stem cell transplant. The receptors originated from a male patient younger than 18 who had a stem cell transplant for acute myeloid leukemia, so the T cells may come from the graft donor. Each CDR3 is given with its conserved first and last residue. The D gene is left open where the match is weak. A row's size may be missing; if present it is once, few, many or a size class.

>NA|TRBV19|TRBJ2-1|NA|15
CASSNTASSYNEQFF
TGTGCCAGTAGTAATACAGCGAGCTCCTACAATGAGCAGTTCTTC
>many|TRBV2|TRBJ2-7|NA|12
CASSATVYEQYF
TGTGCCAGCAGTGCTACAGTCTACGAGCAGTACTTC
>many|TRBV5-4|TRBJ2-3|TRBD2|16
CASSLGLAESTDTQYF
TGTGCCAGCAGCTTAGGACTAGCGGAGAGCACAGATACGCAGTATTTT
>many|TRBV4-3|TRBJ2-3|NA|14
CASSQVATDNTQYF
TGCGCCAGCAGCCAAGTTGCGACCGATAATACGCAGTATTTT
>many|TRBV3-1|TRBJ2-1|NA|14
CASSQIPSYNEQFF
TGTGCCAGCAGCCAAATTCCCTCCTACAATGAGCAGTTCTTC
>many|TRBV11-2|TRBJ1-2|NA|14
CASSSATGLYGYTF
TGTGCCAGCAGCTCCGCCACGGGTCTCTATGGCTACACCTTC
>many|TRBV5-1|TRBJ1-2|TRBD1|14
CASSLVQGAIGYTF
TGCGCCAGCAGCTTGGTACAGGGGGCGATCGGCTACACCTTC
>many|TRBV12-3/TRBV12-4|TRBJ2-5|TRBD1|14
CASSPGQGRETQYF
TGTGCCAGCAGTCCTGGACAGGGTAGGGAGACCCAGTACTTC
>many|TRBV3-1|TRBJ2-5|TRBD1|15
CASAPVDRGRETQYF
TGTGCCAGCGCCCCGGTTGACAGGGGGCGGGAGACCCAGTACTTC
>many|TRBV4-3|TRBJ2-3|TRBD2|17
CASSQASTSANTDTQYF
TGCGCCAGCAGCCAAGCTAGTACTAGCGCTAACACAGATACGCAGTATTTT
>many|TRBV6-5|TRBJ2-1|TRBD1|16
CASSSTDRGPYNEQFF
TGTGCCAGCAGCTCGACCGACAGGGGACCCTACAATGAGCAGTTCTTC
>many|TRBV15|TRBJ2-2|NA|14
CATSSGRYTGELFF
TGTGCCACCAGCAGCGGCAGATACACCGGGGAGCTGTTTTTT
>medium-sized|TRBV3-1|TRBJ1-1|NA|15
CASSQARHMNTEAFF
TGTGCCAGCAGCCAAGCTCGACACATGAACACTGAAGCTTTCTTT
>NA|TRBV5-5|TRBJ2-1|NA|15
CARGPRLSSYNEQFF
TGTGCCAGGGGCCCCCGGTTGAGCTCCTACAATGAGCAGTTCTTC
>NA|TRBV6-2/TRBV6-3|TRBJ1-1|NA|13
CASSPGVWTEAFF
TGTGCCAGCAGCCCCGGGGTCTGGACTGAAGCTTTCTTT
>many|TRBV2|TRBJ1-5|NA|18
CASSGLQTFGPRNQPQHF
TGTGCCAGCAGTGGACTCCAGACATTTGGACCGAGAAATCAGCCCCAGCATTTT
>many|TRBV7-8|TRBJ2-1|TRBD2|17
CASSFLLAGGKHNEQFF
TGTGCCAGCAGCTTCCTCTTAGCGGGAGGAAAACACAATGAGCAGTTCTTC
>NA|TRBV7-9|TRBJ2-7|NA|15
CASGPGHLCSYEQYF
TGTGCCAGCGGCCCCGGACACCTGTGCTCCTACGAGCAGTACTTC
>medium-sized|TRBV20-1|TRBJ1-2|NA|15
CSAGGATGTDYGYTF
TGCAGTGCTGGGGGGGCTACAGGGACCGACTATGGCTACACCTTC